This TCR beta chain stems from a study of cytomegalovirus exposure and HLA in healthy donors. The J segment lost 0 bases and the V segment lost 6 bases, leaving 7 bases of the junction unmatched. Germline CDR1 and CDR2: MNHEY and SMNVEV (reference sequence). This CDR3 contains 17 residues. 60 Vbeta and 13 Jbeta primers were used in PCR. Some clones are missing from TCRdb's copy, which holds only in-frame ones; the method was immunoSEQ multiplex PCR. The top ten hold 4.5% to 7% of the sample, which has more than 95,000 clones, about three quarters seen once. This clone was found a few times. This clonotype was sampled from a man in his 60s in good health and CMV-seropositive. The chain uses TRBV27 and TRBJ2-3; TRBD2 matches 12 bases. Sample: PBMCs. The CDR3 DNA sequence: TGTGCCAGCAGAAGGACTAGCGGGGTCTTGAGCACAGATACGCAGTATTTT. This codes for CASRRTSGVLSTDTQYF.